This TCR beta chain was sequenced in a study of shared clonotypes between healthy human individuals. General study findings and limits: It was observed that 4% to 6% of naive CD4 clonotypes were shared across a few donors. The expectation was that sequencing depth would affect clonotype sharing among donors.

Of note for this clone: Its antigen is still unknown.

Germline V gives CDR1 LNHDA, CDR2 SQIVND (reference sequence). V was cut by 10 bases and J by 2 bases, with 14 bases left in between. The CDR3 is made up of 13 amino acids. Here immunoSEQ multiplex PCR was the method, and the copy in TCRdb shows in-frame clones only, minus some. This table has approximately 1,500,000 clones, roughly 96% appearing once. The sample comprised naive CD4+ T cells sorted from blood. As to subset: CD45RA+ positively selected. The V call is TRBV19, the J call TRBJ2-5; D not resolved. The receptor's source is a young man in good health. The CDR3 reads CATSNAHQETQYF. CDR3 coding DNA: TGTGCCACCAGTAATGCCCATCAAGAGACCCAGTACTTC.